Below, 15 T cell receptor beta chains from the same sample are listed, as sequenced in a study of technical replicates of blood from several donors. TCRdb's table, derived via immunoSEQ multiplex PCR, lists solely in-frame clones and lacks some. This table holds about 69,000 clones, about 87% found once. The sequenced material came from PBMCs. All receptors derive from a human donor in good health. Some clones in this sample may be carry-over from other donors' samples.

The V and J genes are TRBV7-9 and TRBJ2-1; the match to TRBD2 covers 10 bases. This CDR3 spans 16 amino acids. The V and J ends lost 5 bases and 4 bases, in that order; junction bases with no gene match: 8. Germline values: CDR1 SEHNR, CDR2 FQNEAQ (reference sequence). The CDR3 here is CASSPYVTSGYNEQFF. The CDR3 nucleotides read TGTGCCAGCAGCCCCTACGTGACTAGCGGGTACAATGAGCAGTTCTTC.

The V gene is TRBV7-2, the J gene TRBJ2-4; TRBD1 agrees at 8 bases. J gave up 1 base and V 5 bases, and 4 bases lay outside the gene matches. The CDR3 sequence is 15 residues long. Germline V CDR1 and CDR2: SGHTA, FQGNSA. The CDR3, as DNA: TGTGCCAGCAGCACGACAGGGGCTGCCAAAAACATTCAGTACTTC. Translation: CASSTTGAAKNIQYF.

This chain joins TRBV27 and TRBJ2-7; possible D gene TRBD2, 6 bases. Germline values: CDR1 MNHEY, CDR2 SMNVEV (reference sequence). The V end was cut by 1 base, the J end by 7 bases, with 17 bases between. This CDR3 comprises 15 residues. Written as DNA, the CDR3 is TGTGCCAGCAGTTTATTCCCAGGGCAGGCGGGGGAGCAGTACTTC. It yields the protein CASSLFPGQAGEQYF.

The chain joins TRBV27 to TRBJ2-3, with unresolved D. The V gene's germline CDR1 is MNHEY and CDR2 SMNVEV (reference sequence). V was shortened by 3 bases and J by 2 bases, with 6 bases between the two germline ends. The CDR3 contains 13 residues. The CDR3, as DNA: TGTGCCAGCAGTTTCCAGGCCACAGATACGCAGTATTTT. It is translated as CASSFQATDTQYF.

This sequence joins TRBV5-1 and TRBJ2-6; TRBD2 is a possible D gene (6 bases). Germline loops: CDR1 SGHRS, CDR2 YFSETQ. Trimming stripped 6 bases from V and 2 bases from J, with 15 bases between. This CDR3 has 16 residues. CDR3 DNA: TGCGCCAGCACCCACAACTCGGGGGCTGGGGCCAACGTCCTGACTTTC. Amino acid sequence: CASTHNSGAGANVLTF.

The gene calls are TRBV7-9 and TRBJ2-7, with a possible D match to TRBD1 (7 bases). Between the trimmed V and J ends, which lost 4 bases and 2 bases, there was a span of 12 bases. Germline V gene data show CDR1 as SEHNR and CDR2 as FQNEAQ (reference sequence). This CDR3 is built from 14 residues. The CDR3 loop reads CASSSGDSTYEQYF. For the CDR3, the DNA is TGTGCCAGCAGCTCGGGGGACAGCACCTACGAGCAGTACTTC.

V usage is TRBV7-2 and J usage is TRBJ2-5; 10 bases are a match to TRBD2. Trimming took 0 bases from V and 5 from J; bases not matched to a gene: 6. Germline V gives CDR1 SGHTA, CDR2 FQGNSA. The CDR3 spans 16 residues. This chain's CDR3 is CASSLAWLAGVETQYF. CDR3 DNA: TGTGCCAGCAGCTTAGCGTGGCTAGCGGGAGTTGAGACCCAGTACTTC.

The rearrangement uses TRBV29-1 and TRBJ2-7; no reliable D call. CDR1 and CDR2 (germline): SQVTM, ANQGSEA. Trimming left V 4 bases short and J 2 bases short, with 6 bases between. The CDR3 is 11 amino acids. The CDR3 DNA sequence: TGCAGCGTTGGAGCGACCTACGAGCAGTACTTC. This encodes CSVGATYEQYF.

The rearrangement uses TRBV5-6 and TRBJ2-6; TRBD1 agrees at 9 bases. Germline V gives CDR1 SGHDT, CDR2 YYEEEE. The length of the CDR3 is 17 residues. V shed 4 bases, J shed 1 base, and the junction held 6 bases outside the gene matches. The CDR3 bases are TGTGCCAGCAGCCCCCGGGACAGGGTGTCTGGGGCCAACGTCCTGACTTTC. Translated: CASSPRDRVSGANVLTF.

The chain recombines TRBV15 with TRBJ1-6; 10 bases match TRBD1. The CDR3 spans 16 residues. V trimming: 2 bases; J trimming: 7 bases; junction bases outside the gene matches: 5. Germline V gene lookup returns CDR1 LNHNV and CDR2 YYDKDF (reference sequence). The CDR3 DNA is TGTGCCACCAGCAGAACGACAGGGGGCTTCAATTCACCCCTCCACTTT. The encoded protein is CATSRTTGGFNSPLHF.

The count of this clone is one. CDR3 DNA sequence: TGTGCCTGGAGCCCACTAGCGGGTGCTGATGAGCAGTTCTTC. Translated, it gives CAWSPLAGADEQFF. V gene TRBV30 combines with J gene TRBJ2-1, with 9 bases identical to TRBD2. Germline CDR1 reads GTSNPN; CDR2 reads SVGIG (reference sequence). Trimming cost V 3 bases and J 8 bases; bases outside gene matches: 8. This CDR3 spans 14 amino acids.

This clone was seen more than once but under ten times. V gene TRBV19 combines with J gene TRBJ2-7, with D tentatively TRBD1 (5 bases). CDR3 length: 15 amino acids. In germline, CDR1 is LNHDA, CDR2 SQIVND (reference sequence). V gave up 8 bases and J gave up 0 bases, with 17 bases separating them. CDR3 bases: TGTGCCAGTTCTAGGCTAGGGGCAGCCTCCTACGAGCAGTACTTC. This codes for CASSRLGAASYEQYF.

The chain links TRBV6-1 to TRBJ1-3, with D maybe TRBD1 (5 bases). Germline V gene sequence: CDR1 MNHNS, CDR2 SASEGT. The CDR3 runs to 15 residues. Trimming stripped 4 bases from V and 3 bases from J, with 13 bases between. As DNA, the CDR3 is TGTGCCAGCAGTGGGGGGGAAACGGGTGGAAACACCATATATTTT. Amino acids: CASSGGETGGNTIYF.

J is TRBJ2-7 and V is TRBV7-2; 8 positions match TRBD2. The CDR3 covers 14 residues. After removal of 4 bases from V and 7 bases from J, the junction contained 9 bases not matched to a gene. The germline V gene has CDR1 SGHTA and CDR2 FQGNSA. CDR3 loop: CASSSTSGPREQYF. The DNA of the CDR3 is TGTGCCAGCAGCTCCACTAGCGGCCCGAGGGAGCAGTACTTC.

The rearrangement uses TRBV5-1 and TRBJ2-1, with 14 bases identical to TRBD2. CDR1 and CDR2 from the germline V gene are SGHRS and YFSETQ. V trimming: 4 bases; J trimming: 6 bases; junction bases outside the gene matches: 3. The CDR3 is 15 amino acids. CDR3 residues: CASSGGTSGSNEQFF. The CDR3 DNA follows: TGCGCCAGCAGCGGGGGGACTAGCGGGAGCAATGAGCAGTTCTTC.